One sample yielded the 31 T cell receptor beta chains listed below, sequenced in a study of neurological immune-mediated disorders. Using its own MiXCR run on the 5' RACE reads, TCRdb lists one record per CDR3 protein. In the table there are about 120,000 distinct CDR3 sequences, roughly 3.2% of which are singletons. Sequencing input: PBMCs. These receptors were obtained from a woman aged 25 to 39 with multiple sclerosis.

This clonotype came up many times. V usage is TRBV21-1 and J usage is TRBJ2-4; TRBD1, as called in the table, went unchecked against the DNA. TRBV21-1 is reported as a pseudogene. This CDR3 region has 18 residues. The DNA for the CDR3 is TGTGCCAGCAGCAAAAAAAGCCCGTCCCAATGGACCAAAAACATTCAGTACTTC. Protein sequence: CASSKKSPSQWTKNIQYF.

At least ten counts were recorded for this clonotype. The chain uses TRBV6-2 or TRBV6-3 and TRBJ1-2; D perhaps matches TRBD1 (6 bases). The CDR3 has 13 residues. Germline-derived CDR1 and CDR2 are MNHEY and SVGEGT. Trimming took 6 bases from V and 8 from J, leaving 16 bases between them. The CDR3 is CASRNQGRGGYTF. CDR3 in DNA: TGTGCCAGCAGAAATCAGGGGCGAGGAGGCTACACCTTC.

There are many counts of this clonotype. The chain uses TRBV20-1 and TRBJ2-3; 12 nucleotides agree with TRBD2. J lost 3 bases, V lost 4 bases, and 8 bases had no gene match. The CDR3 is 16 amino acids. Germline V gene sequence: CDR1 DFQATT, CDR2 SNEGSKA (reference sequence). For the CDR3, the DNA is TGCAGTGCTATCCGGTCTAGCGGGGGGGTTACAGATACGCAGTATTTT. Its translation is CSAIRSSGGVTDTQYF.

This clonotype was observed at least ten times. This chain joins TRBV7-2 and TRBJ2-1, with D possibly being TRBD2 (6 bases). CDR1 is SGHTA and CDR2 is FQGNSA in the germline V gene. The length of the CDR3 is 15 residues. V was cut by 1 base and J by 1 base, with 8 bases left in between. DNA for the CDR3: TGTGCCAGCAGCTTAGACGGGACTTCCTACAATGAGCAGTTCTTC. Translation gives CASSLDGTSYNEQFF.

This clonotype occurred many times. For the CDR3, the DNA is TGTGCCAGCAGTTACTCAGACTGGGGTGGGAATGAGCAGTTCTTC. Its translation: CASSYSDWGGNEQFF. The chain is built from TRBV6-6 and TRBJ2-1, with D uncertain. Germline values: CDR1 MNHNY, CDR2 SVGAGI (reference sequence). This CDR3 has 15 residues. V dropped 0 bases and J dropped 7 bases, with 13 bases sitting between them.

This clonotype appeared many times. This chain links TRBV6-6 with TRBJ1-1; possible D gene TRBD1, 6 bases. The V end lost 7 bases, the J end lost 10 bases, and 16 bases lay between the germline ends. CDR1 MNHNY and CDR2 SVGAGI come from the germline V gene (reference sequence). This CDR3 contains 12 residues. The CDR3 loop is CASTPRGRIAFF. DNA for the CDR3: TGTGCCAGCACCCCGAGGGGGAGGATAGCTTTCTTT.

In this sample, this clonotype turned up many times. The chain carries TRBV6-5 and TRBJ2-2; 9 nucleotides agree with TRBD2. Losses at the gene ends were 6 bases for V and 4 bases for J; bases not matched to a gene: 6. The CDR3 sequence is 15 residues long. CDR1 is MNHEY, CDR2 SVGAGI, per germline. The CDR3 here is CASRVAGVRTGELFF. The CDR3, as DNA: TGTGCCAGCAGAGTAGCGGGGGTCCGCACCGGGGAGCTGTTTTTT.

This clonotype was seen ten or more times. This chain connects TRBV5-1 to TRBJ1-4, with TRBD1 matching 12 bases. V shed 4 bases, J shed 3 bases, and the junction held 13 bases outside the gene matches. The germline V gene has CDR1 SGHRS and CDR2 YFSETQ. The CDR3 covers 19 residues. The DNA for the CDR3 is TGCGCCAGCAGCGCGGGGGGACAGGGGGCCACGTCTCCTAATGAAAAACTGTTTTTT. Amino acids: CASSAGGQGATSPNEKLFF.

The sample holds many counts of this clonotype. This chain joins TRBV20-1 and TRBJ1-2; D possibly corresponds to TRBD1 (6 bases). Germline loops: CDR1 DFQATT, CDR2 SNEGSKA (reference sequence). The V gene lost 6 bases and the J gene lost 6 bases, with 20 bases spanning the gap. CDR3 size: 14 residues. The CDR3 sequence: CSARGGGAGHGYTF. CDR3 in DNA: TGCAGTGCCCGAGGGGGGGGCGCAGGGCATGGCTACACCTTC.

This clonotype was recorded many times. The chain is built from TRBV20-1 and TRBJ2-1; the D is unclear. CDR3 length: 13 amino acids. Trimming shortened V by 4 bases and J by 3 bases, and 10 bases separated the two germline ends. Germline V gene sequence: CDR1 DFQATT, CDR2 SNEGSKA (reference sequence). The CDR3 DNA follows: TGCAGTGCTAAACTACTAAACTACAATGAGCAGTTCTTC. As protein: CSAKLLNYNEQFF.

V is TRBV7-9 and J is TRBJ1-1; TRBD1 is a possible D gene (5 bases). Trimming shortened V by 5 bases and J by 6 bases, and 19 bases separated the two germline ends. In germline, CDR1 is SEHNR, CDR2 FQNEAQ (reference sequence). The CDR3 has 15 amino acids. Here the CDR3 reads CASSPTRGDVAEAFF. DNA of the CDR3: TGTGCCAGCAGCCCCACGAGGGGCGATGTGGCTGAAGCTTTCTTT.

This clonotype was detected many times. V usage is TRBV4-3 and J usage is TRBJ2-1, with a possible D match to TRBD2 (5 bases). Germline V gene sequence: CDR1 LGHNA, CDR2 YSLEER. This CDR3 comprises 15 residues. V was cut by 0 bases and J by 7 bases, with 13 bases left in between. This chain's CDR3 is CASSQDSYRGNEQFF. CDR3 sequence (DNA): TGCGCCAGCAGCCAAGATAGTTATCGGGGTAATGAGCAGTTCTTC.

This clonotype was seen a handful of times. The chain recombines TRBV28 with TRBJ2-5, with 11 nucleotides matching TRBD1. The CDR3 covers 15 residues. The germline gives CDR1 MDHEN, CDR2 SYDVKM. J lost 8 bases, V lost 5 bases, and 10 bases had no gene match. The CDR3 nucleotides are TGTGCCAGCAGTACCTCCGGACAGGGGGCTAAAACCCAGTACTTC. This sequence encodes CASSTSGQGAKTQYF.

The V call is TRBV10-3, the J call TRBJ1-1; TRBD1 aligns across 8 bases. The CDR3 totals 15 residues. The germline gives CDR1 ENHRY, CDR2 SYGVKD. The V segment lost 2 bases and the J segment 0 bases; nucleotides outside the gene matches: 2. The chain's CDR3 is CAISERTGMNTEAFF. In nucleotides, the CDR3 is TGTGCCATCAGTGAGAGGACAGGGATGAACACTGAAGCTTTCTTT.

This clonotype was seen ten or more times. This rearrangement joins TRBV7-9 to TRBJ1-3; tentative D call: TRBD1 (6 bases). CDR1 is SEHNR, CDR2 FQNEAQ, per germline (reference sequence). V was shortened by 6 bases and J by 0 bases, with 9 bases between the two germline ends. This CDR3 is built from 14 residues. Here the CDR3 DNA reads TGTGCCAGCAGTGGGGGCCACTCTGGAAACACCATATATTTT. Translating gives CASSGGHSGNTIYF.

The table lists this clonotype with many counts. J is TRBJ1-4 and V is TRBV20-1; D is undetermined. The V end lost 5 bases, the J end lost 7 bases, and 14 bases lay between the germline ends. The CDR3 is made up of 13 amino acids. Per germline, CDR1 DFQATT and CDR2 SNEGSKA (reference sequence). The CDR3 reads CSAFATGSEKLFF. The CDR3 DNA reads as TGCAGTGCTTTCGCCACCGGGAGTGAAAAACTGTTTTTT.

The sample holds many counts of this clonotype. V usage is TRBV4-1 and J usage is TRBJ2-5; 11 bases align to TRBD1. This CDR3 region has 16 residues. V shed 5 bases, J shed 4 bases, and the junction held 9 bases outside the gene matches. The germline V gene has CDR1 MGHRA and CDR2 YSYEKL. The CDR3 bases are TGCGCCAGCAGCTACGGACAGGGGGCCCCTCTAGAGACCCAGTACTTC. Its protein is CASSYGQGAPLETQYF.

This clonotype was counted a few times. Given a much more abundant clone one base away, this may be a read error. The J gene is TRBJ1-3, the V gene TRBV20-1; 9 bases are a match to TRBD1. The length of the CDR3 is 13 residues. Trimming cost V 6 bases and J 10 bases; bases outside gene matches: 10. Per germline, CDR1 DFQATT and CDR2 SNEGSKA (reference sequence). The CDR3 spells CSARQGGTKTIYF. DNA of the CDR3: TGCAGTGCCCGACAGGGGGGGACTAAAACCATATATTTT.

This clonotype was counted at least ten times. CDR3 in DNA: TGTGCCAGCAAACCGGGACAGGGAGGCAATCAGCCCCAGCATTTT. Amino acids: CASKPGQGGNQPQHF. This chain uses TRBV6-1 with TRBJ1-5; 9 nucleotides match TRBD1. J gave up 2 bases and V 7 bases, and 6 bases lay outside the gene matches. Per the germline V gene, CDR1 is MNHNS and CDR2 is SASEGT. The CDR3 runs to 15 residues.

The table lists this clonotype with many counts. The chain combines TRBV29-1 with TRBJ2-7; 8 bases are a match to TRBD1. Looked up from germline, CDR1 is SQVTM and CDR2 is ANQGSEA. V lost 7 bases, J lost 3 bases, and 8 bases stayed unmatched. There are 13 residues in the CDR3. CDR3 amino acids: CSAGGTGGYEQYF. Written as DNA, the CDR3 is TGCAGCGCTGGGGGGACAGGAGGCTACGAGCAGTACTTC.

This clonotype was found many times. The rearrangement joins TRBV6-2 or TRBV6-3 to TRBJ2-1; 9 nucleotides match TRBD2. With 7 bases clipped from V and 4 bases from J, the junction kept 11 bases outside the gene matches. Germline CDR1 is MNHEY and CDR2 is SVGEGT. The length of the CDR3 is 16 residues. This CDR3 reads CASTKNAGGGYNEQFF. In DNA, the CDR3 is TGTGCCAGCACCAAAAACGCGGGAGGGGGATACAATGAGCAGTTCTTC.

This clonotype was seen many times. The CDR3 coding sequence is TGCAGTGCTGGACAGGGCAAAAACATTCAGTACTTC. This gives the protein CSAGQGKNIQYF. V gene TRBV20-1 combines with J gene TRBJ2-4; 8 positions match TRBD1. Germline CDR1 is DFQATT and CDR2 is SNEGSKA (reference sequence). The J segment lost 3 bases and the V segment lost 5 bases, leaving 0 bases of the junction unmatched. The CDR3 covers 12 residues.

This clonotype appeared a few times. The rearrangement joins TRBV7-8 to TRBJ2-7; 10 bases fit TRBD2. The CDR3 is made up of 13 amino acids. Germline V lookup: CDR1 SGHVS, CDR2 FQNEAQ. Trimming took 4 bases from V and 6 from J; bases not matched to a gene: 3. CDR3 bases: TGTGCCAGCAGCTCTAGCGGGAGCCTCGAGCAGTACTTC. It is translated as CASSSSGSLEQYF.

This clonotype was observed a handful of times. The genes are TRBV18 and TRBJ1-2; 7 bases fit TRBD1. Unmatched junction bases numbered 2, after V lost 1 base and J lost 6 bases. The CDR3 length is 13 residues. Germline assignment: CDR1 KGHSH and CDR2 LQKENI. For the CDR3, the DNA is TGTGCCAGCTCACCACAGAGGGGGCATGGCTACACCTTC. Translating it yields CASSPQRGHGYTF.

The table lists this clonotype with many counts. The chain recombines TRBV7-2 with TRBJ2-7; D is unresolved. V lost 4 bases and J lost 3, with 10 bases in between. Germline V gene data show CDR1 as SGHTA and CDR2 as FQGNSA. The CDR3 covers 13 residues. CDR3 sequence reads: CASSSGPLYEQYF. In DNA, the CDR3 is TGTGCCAGCAGCTCCGGACCTCTCTACGAGCAGTACTTC.

At least ten counts were recorded for this clonotype. The chain recombines TRBV7-2 with TRBJ1-1; D is unclear. The ends were cut back, 5 bases at V and 4 bases at J, with 14 bases in the middle. Looked up from germline, CDR1 is SGHTA and CDR2 is FQGNSA. The CDR3 is 14 residues long. Written as DNA, the CDR3 is TGTGCCAGCAGCCTGGTACAAGGTGTCACTGAAGCTTTCTTT. Translating gives CASSLVQGVTEAFF.

This clonotype was observed at least ten times. V gene TRBV10-3 combines with J gene TRBJ1-1, with 8 nucleotides matching TRBD1. In germline, CDR1 is ENHRY, CDR2 SYGVKD. V shed 4 bases and J 6 bases; nucleotides not matched to a gene: 7. This CDR3 region has 14 residues. The CDR3 region is CAISGQGTGAEAFF. The CDR3 bases are TGTGCCATCAGTGGACAGGGGACGGGGGCTGAAGCTTTCTTT.

This clonotype came up many times. The J gene is TRBJ2-6, the V gene TRBV5-1; 9 nucleotides line up with TRBD2. Germline CDR1 and CDR2: SGHRS and YFSETQ. The CDR3 is 19 residues long. Unmatched junction bases numbered 9, after V lost 0 bases and J lost 2 bases. As DNA, the CDR3 is TGCGCCAGCAGCTTGGAGGGCGGGAGGGCGGTGACTGGGGCCAACGTCCTGACTTTC. It yields the protein CASSLEGGRAVTGANVLTF.

This clonotype was detected ten times or more. The J gene is TRBJ2-3, the V gene TRBV6-5, with a possible D match to TRBD1 (6 bases). Per the germline V gene, CDR1 is MNHEY and CDR2 is SVGAGI. The CDR3 totals 15 residues. V was shortened by 2 bases and J by 2 bases, with 11 bases between the two germline ends. This CDR3 is CASSYSGQTTDTQYF. CDR3 bases: TGTGCCAGCAGTTACAGCGGACAGACCACAGATACGCAGTATTTT.

This clonotype has ten or more counts. The chain combines TRBV5-6 with TRBJ1-5, with TRBD1 as a possible D gene (5 bases). Trimming removed 1 base at V and 9 bases at J, with 8 bases between. This CDR3 region has 12 residues. Germline CDR1 is SGHDT and CDR2 is YYEEEE. Here the CDR3 DNA reads TGTGCCAGCAGCTTGTGGGGGGGGCCCCAGCATTTT. Translating gives CASSLWGGPQHF. Combining the CDR3 with reference TRBV5-6 and TRBJ1-5 gives the whole variable domain DAGVTQSPTHLIKTRGQQVTLRCSPKSGHDTVSWYQQALGQGPQFIFQYYEEEERQRGNFPDRFSGHQFPNYSSELNVNALLLGDSALYLCASSLWGGPQHFGDGTRLSIL.

Many counts were recorded for this clonotype. The genes are TRBV20-1 and TRBJ2-1; D gene unclear. Trimming removed 0 bases from V and 10 bases from J, with 10 bases in between. The length of the CDR3 is 12 residues. Germline values: CDR1 DFQATT, CDR2 SNEGSKA (reference sequence). CDR3 coding DNA: TGCAGTGCTAGAGATCAAGTGGTGGAGCAGTTCTTC. Protein: CSARDQVVEQFF.